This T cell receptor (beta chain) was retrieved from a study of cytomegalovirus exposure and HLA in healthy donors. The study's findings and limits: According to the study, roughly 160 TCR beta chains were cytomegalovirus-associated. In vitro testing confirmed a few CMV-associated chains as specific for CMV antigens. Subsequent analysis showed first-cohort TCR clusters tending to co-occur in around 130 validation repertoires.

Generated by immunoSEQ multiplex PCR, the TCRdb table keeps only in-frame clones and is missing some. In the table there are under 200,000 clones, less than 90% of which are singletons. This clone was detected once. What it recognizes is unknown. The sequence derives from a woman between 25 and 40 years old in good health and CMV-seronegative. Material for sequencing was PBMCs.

The CDR3 bases are TGCGCCAGCAGCTTGGCCCCCAGGGAAGGAAACGAGCAGTACTTC. Protein: CASSLAPREGNEQYF. The chain links TRBV5-1 to TRBJ2-7, with D possibly matching TRBD1 (5 bases). The CDR3 length is 15 residues. V dropped 0 bases and J dropped 5 bases, with 15 bases sitting between them. Germline V gene data show CDR1 as SGHRS and CDR2 as YFSETQ.